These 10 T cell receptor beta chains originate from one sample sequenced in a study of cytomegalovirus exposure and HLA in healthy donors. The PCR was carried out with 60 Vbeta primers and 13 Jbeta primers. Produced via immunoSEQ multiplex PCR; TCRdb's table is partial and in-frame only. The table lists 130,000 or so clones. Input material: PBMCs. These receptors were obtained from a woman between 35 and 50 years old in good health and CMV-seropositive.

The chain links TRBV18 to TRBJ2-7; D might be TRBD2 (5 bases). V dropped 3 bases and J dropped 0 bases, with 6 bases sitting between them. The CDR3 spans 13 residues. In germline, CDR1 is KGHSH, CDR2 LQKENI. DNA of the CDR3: TGTGCCAGCTCACCCGGGAACTCCTACGAGCAGTACTTC. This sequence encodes CASSPGNSYEQYF.

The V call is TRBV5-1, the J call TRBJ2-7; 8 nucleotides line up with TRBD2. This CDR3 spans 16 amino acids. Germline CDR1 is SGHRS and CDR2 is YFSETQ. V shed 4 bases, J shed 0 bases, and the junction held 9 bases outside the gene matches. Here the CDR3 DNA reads TGCGCCAGCAGCGTATCTACTAGCGGTACCTCCTACGAGCAGTACTTC. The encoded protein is CASSVSTSGTSYEQYF.

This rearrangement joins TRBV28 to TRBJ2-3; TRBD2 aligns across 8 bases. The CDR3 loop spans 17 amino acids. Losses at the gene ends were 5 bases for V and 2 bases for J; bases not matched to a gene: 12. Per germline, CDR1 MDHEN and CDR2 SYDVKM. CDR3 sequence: CASSQGNSGSNTDTQYF. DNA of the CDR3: TGTGCCAGCAGTCAGGGTAACAGCGGGAGTAACACAGATACGCAGTATTTT.

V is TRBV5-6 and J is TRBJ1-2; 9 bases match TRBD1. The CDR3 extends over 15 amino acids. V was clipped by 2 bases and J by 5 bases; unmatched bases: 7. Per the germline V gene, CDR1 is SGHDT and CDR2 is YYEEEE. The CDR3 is CASSFPGQGYYGYTF. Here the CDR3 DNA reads TGTGCCAGCAGCTTTCCGGGACAGGGCTATTATGGCTACACCTTC.

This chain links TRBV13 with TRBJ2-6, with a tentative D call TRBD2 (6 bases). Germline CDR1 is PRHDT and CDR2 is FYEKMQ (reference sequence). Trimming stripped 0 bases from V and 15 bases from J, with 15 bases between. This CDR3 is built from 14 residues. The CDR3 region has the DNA TGTGCCAGCAGCTTAGGCAGACTAGTGACGGCCCTGACTTTC. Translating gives CASSLGRLVTALTF.

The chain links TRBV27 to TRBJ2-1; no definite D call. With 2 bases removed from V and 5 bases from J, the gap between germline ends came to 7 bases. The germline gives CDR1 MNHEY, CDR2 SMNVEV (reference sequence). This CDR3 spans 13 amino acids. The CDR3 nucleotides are TGTGCCAGCAGTTTAATAGCTGACAATGAGCAGTTCTTC. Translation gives CASSLIADNEQFF.

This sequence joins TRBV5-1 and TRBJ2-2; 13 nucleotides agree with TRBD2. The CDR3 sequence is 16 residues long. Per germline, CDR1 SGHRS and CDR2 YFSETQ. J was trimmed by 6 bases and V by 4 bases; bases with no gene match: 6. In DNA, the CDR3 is TGCGCCAGCAGCGTGGGACTAGCGGGATTATCCGGGGAGCTGTTTTTT. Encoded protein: CASSVGLAGLSGELFF.

Here the CDR3 reads CASSTSGSSGNTIYF. CDR3 coding DNA: TGTGCCAGCTCAACCAGCGGGAGCTCTGGAAACACCATATATTTT. This chain connects TRBV18 to TRBJ1-3, with D uncertain. CDR1 is KGHSH, CDR2 LQKENI, per germline. Trimming shortened V by 5 bases and J by 0 bases, and 11 bases separated the two germline ends. The CDR3 sequence is 15 residues long.

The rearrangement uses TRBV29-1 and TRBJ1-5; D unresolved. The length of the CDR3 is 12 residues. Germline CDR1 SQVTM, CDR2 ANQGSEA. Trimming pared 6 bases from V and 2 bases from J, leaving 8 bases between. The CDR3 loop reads CSVGSGNQPQHF. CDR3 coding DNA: TGCAGCGTCGGGTCCGGCAATCAGCCCCAGCATTTT.

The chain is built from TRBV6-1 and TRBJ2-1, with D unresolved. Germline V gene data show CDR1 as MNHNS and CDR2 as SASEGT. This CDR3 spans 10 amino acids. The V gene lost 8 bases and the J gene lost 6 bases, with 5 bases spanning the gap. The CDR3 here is CASSSNEQFF. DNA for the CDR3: TGTGCCAGCTCCAGCAATGAGCAGTTCTTC.